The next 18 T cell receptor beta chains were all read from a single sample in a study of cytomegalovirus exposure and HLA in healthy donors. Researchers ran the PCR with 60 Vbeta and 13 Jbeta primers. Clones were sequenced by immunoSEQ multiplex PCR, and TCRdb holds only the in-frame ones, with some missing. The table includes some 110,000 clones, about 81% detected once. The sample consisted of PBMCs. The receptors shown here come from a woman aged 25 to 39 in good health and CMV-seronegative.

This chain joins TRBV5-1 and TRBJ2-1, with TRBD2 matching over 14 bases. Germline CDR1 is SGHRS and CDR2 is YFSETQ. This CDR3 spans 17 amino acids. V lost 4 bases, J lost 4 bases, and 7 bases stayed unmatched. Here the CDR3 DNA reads TGCGCCAGCAGCCCGACTAGCGGGGGGGCCATATACAATGAGCAGTTCTTC. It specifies CASSPTSGGAIYNEQFF.

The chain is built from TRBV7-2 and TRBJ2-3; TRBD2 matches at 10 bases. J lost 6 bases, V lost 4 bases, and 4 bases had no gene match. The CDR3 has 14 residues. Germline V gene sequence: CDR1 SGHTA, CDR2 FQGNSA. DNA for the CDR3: TGTGCCAGCAGCTCACTAGCGGGAAGGGATACGCAGTATTTT. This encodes CASSSLAGRDTQYF. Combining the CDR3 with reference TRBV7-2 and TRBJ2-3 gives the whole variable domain GAGVSQSPSNKVTEKGKDVELRCDPISGHTALYWYRQSLGQGLEFLIYFQGNSAPDKSGLPSDRFSAERTGGSVSTLTIQRTQQEDSAVYLCASSSLAGRDTQYFGPGTRLTVL.

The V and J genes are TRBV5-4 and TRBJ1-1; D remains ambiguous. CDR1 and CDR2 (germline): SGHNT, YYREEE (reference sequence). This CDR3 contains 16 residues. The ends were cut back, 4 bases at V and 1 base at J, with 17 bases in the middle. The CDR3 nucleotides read TGTGCCAGCAGCCCGGGTTTTGGTACTCCGAACACTGAAGCTTTCTTT. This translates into CASSPGFGTPNTEAFF.

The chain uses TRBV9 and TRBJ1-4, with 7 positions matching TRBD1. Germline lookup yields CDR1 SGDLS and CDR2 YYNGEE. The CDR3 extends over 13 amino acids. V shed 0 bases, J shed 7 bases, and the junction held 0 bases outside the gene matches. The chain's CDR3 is CASSVGQGEKLFF. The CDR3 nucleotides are TGTGCCAGCAGCGTAGGACAGGGTGAAAAACTGTTTTTT.

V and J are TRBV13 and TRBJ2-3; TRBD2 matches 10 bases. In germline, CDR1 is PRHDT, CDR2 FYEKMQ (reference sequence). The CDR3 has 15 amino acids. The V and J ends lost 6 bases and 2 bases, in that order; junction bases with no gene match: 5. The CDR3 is CASSSSGGATDTQYF. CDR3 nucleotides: TGTGCCAGCAGTTCCAGCGGGGGGGCCACAGATACGCAGTATTTT.

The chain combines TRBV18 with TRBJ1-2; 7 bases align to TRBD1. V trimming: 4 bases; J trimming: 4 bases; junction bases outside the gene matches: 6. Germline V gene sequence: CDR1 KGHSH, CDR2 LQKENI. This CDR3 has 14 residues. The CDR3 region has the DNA TGTGCCAGCTCACTAGACAGGGCGCTCTATGGCTACACCTTC. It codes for CASSLDRALYGYTF.

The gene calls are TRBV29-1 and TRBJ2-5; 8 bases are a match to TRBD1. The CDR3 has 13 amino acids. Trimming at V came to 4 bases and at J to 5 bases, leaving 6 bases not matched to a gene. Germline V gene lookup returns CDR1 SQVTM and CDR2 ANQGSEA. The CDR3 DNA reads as TGCAGCGTTGCAGGGGGCGTAAAGGAGACCCAGTACTTC. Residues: CSVAGGVKETQYF.

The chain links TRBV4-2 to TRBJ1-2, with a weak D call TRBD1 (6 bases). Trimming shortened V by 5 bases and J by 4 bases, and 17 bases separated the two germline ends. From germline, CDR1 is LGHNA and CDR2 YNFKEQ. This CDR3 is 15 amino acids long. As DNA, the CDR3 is TGTGCCAGCAGCGGACCATTACAGGGACGCTATGGCTACACCTTC. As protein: CASSGPLQGRYGYTF.

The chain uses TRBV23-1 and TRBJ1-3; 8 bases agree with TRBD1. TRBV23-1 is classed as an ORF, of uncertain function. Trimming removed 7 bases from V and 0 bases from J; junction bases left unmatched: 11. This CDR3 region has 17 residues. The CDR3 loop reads CASTATGQGPSGNTIYF. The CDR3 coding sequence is TGCGCCAGCACTGCTACTGGACAGGGTCCCTCTGGAAACACCATATATTTT.

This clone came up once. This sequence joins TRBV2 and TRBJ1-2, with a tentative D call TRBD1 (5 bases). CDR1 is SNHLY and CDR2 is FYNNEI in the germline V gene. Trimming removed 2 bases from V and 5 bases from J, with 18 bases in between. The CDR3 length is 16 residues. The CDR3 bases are TGTGCCAGCAGTGAACTCCGGGGCGGGGGACTGTATGGCTACACCTTC. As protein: CASSELRGGGLYGYTF. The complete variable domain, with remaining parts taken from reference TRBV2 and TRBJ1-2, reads EPEVTQTPSHQVTQMGQEVILRCVPISNHLYFYWYRQILGQKVEFLVSFYNNEISEKSEIFDDQFSVERPDGSNFTLKIRSTKLEDSAMYFCASSELRGGGLYGYTFGSGTRLTVV.

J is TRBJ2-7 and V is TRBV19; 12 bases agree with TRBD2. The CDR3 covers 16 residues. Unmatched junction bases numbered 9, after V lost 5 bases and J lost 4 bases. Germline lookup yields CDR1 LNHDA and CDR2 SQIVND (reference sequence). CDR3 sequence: CASSPRGLAGRYEQYF. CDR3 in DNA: TGTGCCAGTAGTCCCCGGGGACTAGCGGGTCGTTACGAGCAGTACTTC.

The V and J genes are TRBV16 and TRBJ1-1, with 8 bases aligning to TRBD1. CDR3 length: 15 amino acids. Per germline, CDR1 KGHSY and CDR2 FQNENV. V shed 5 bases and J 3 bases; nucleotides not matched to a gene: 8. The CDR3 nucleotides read TGTGCCAGCAGCGAAATCAGGGGGCTCGACACTGAAGCTTTCTTT. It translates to CASSEIRGLDTEAFF.

This CDR3 is CSVVADNEKLFF. The CDR3 DNA follows: TGCAGCGTTGTGGCGGATAATGAAAAACTGTTTTTT. The chain uses TRBV29-1 and TRBJ1-4; D remains unclear. The CDR3 is 12 residues long. V was shortened by 4 bases and J by 4 bases, with 7 bases between the two germline ends. Per germline, CDR1 SQVTM and CDR2 ANQGSEA. Supplemented by reference TRBV29-1 and TRBJ1-4, the full variable domain reads SAVISQKPSRDICQRGTSLTIQCQVDSQVTMMFWYRQQPGQSLTLIATANQGSEATYESGFVIDKFPISRPNLTFSTLTVSNMSPEDSSIYLCSVVADNEKLFFGSGTQLSVL.

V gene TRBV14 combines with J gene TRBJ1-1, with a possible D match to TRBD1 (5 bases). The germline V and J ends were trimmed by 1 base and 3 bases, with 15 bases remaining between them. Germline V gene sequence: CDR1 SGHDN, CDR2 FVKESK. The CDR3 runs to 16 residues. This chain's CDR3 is CASSQGGGVGDTEAFF. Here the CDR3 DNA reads TGTGCCAGCAGCCAAGGGGGAGGGGTTGGAGACACTGAAGCTTTCTTT.

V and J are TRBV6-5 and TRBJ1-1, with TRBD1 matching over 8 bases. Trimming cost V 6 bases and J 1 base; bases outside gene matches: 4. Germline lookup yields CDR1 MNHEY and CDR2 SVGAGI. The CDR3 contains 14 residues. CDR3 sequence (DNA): TGTGCCAGCAGAATCGACAGGGGGAACACTGAAGCTTTCTTT. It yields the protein CASRIDRGNTEAFF.

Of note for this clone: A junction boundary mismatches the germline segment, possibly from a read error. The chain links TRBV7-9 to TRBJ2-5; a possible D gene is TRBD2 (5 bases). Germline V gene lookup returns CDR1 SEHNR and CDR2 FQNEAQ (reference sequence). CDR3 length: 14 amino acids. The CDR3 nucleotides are TGTGCCAGCAGCGTAGCCGAGGGCGGGGAGACCCAGTACTTC. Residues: CASSVAEGGETQYF.

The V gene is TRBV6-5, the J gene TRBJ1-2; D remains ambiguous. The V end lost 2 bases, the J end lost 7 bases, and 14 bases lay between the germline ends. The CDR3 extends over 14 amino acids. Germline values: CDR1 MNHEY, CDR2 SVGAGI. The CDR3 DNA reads TGTGCCAGCAGTTACAAGACACCCGGCCCTGGCTACACCTTC. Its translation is CASSYKTPGPGYTF.

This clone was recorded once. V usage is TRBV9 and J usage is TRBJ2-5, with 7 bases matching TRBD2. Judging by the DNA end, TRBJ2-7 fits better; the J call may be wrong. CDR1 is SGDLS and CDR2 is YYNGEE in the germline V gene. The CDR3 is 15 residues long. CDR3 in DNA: TGTGCCAGCAGCGTACGGGGGGAGCACAACTACGAGCAGTACTTC. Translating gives CASSVRGEHNYEQYF.